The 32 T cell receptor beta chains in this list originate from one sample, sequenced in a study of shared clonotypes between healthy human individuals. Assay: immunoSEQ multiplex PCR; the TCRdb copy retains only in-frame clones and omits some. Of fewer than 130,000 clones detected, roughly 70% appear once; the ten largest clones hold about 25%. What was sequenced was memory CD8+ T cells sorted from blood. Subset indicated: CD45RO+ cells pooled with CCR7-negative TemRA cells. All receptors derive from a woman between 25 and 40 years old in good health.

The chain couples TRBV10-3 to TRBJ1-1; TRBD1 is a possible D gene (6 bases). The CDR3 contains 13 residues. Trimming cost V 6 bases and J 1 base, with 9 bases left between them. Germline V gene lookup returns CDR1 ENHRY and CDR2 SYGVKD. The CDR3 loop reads CAIRDRRNTEAFF. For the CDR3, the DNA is TGTGCCATCAGGGACAGAAGGAACACTGAAGCTTTCTTT.

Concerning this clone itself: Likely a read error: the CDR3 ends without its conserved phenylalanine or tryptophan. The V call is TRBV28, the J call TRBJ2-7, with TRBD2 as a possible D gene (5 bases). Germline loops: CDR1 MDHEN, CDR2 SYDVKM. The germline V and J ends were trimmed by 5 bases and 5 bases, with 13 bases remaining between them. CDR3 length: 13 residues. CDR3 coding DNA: TGTGCCAGCAGTCCGAGGAGGTGGGACGAGCAGTACCTC. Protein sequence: CASSPRRWDEQYL.

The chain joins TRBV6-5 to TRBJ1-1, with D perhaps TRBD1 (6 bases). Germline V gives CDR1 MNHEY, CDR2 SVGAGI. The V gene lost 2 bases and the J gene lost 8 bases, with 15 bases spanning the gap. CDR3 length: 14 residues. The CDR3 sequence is CASSYEGRGHEAFF. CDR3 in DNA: TGTGCCAGCAGTTACGAGGGGAGGGGACACGAAGCTTTCTTT.

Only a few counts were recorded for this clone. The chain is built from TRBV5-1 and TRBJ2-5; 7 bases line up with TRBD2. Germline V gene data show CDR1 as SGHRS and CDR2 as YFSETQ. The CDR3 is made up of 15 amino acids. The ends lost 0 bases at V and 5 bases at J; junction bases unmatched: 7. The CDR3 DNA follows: TGCGCCAGCAGCTTGGGAGCGGGGAGTGGGGAGACCCAGTACTTC. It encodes CASSLGAGSGETQYF.

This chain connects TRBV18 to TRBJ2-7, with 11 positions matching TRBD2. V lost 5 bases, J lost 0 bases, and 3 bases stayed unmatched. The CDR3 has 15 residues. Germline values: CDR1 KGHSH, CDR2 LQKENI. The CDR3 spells CASSSGTSGSYEQYF. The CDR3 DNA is TGTGCCAGCTCATCCGGGACTAGCGGCTCCTACGAGCAGTACTTC.

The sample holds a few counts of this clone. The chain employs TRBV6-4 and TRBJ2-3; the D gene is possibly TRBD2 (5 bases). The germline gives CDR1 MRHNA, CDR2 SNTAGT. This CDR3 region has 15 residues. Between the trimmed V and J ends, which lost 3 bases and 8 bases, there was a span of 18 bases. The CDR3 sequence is CASSESLDGMGTQYF. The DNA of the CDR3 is TGTGCCAGCAGTGAGTCGTTAGACGGGATGGGTACGCAGTATTTT.

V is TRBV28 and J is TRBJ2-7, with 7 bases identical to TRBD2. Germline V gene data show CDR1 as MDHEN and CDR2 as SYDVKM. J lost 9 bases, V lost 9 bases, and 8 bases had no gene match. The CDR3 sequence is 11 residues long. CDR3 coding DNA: TGTGCCAGGGGGGGTAGCGGGTCGCAGTACTTC. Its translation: CARGGSGSQYF.

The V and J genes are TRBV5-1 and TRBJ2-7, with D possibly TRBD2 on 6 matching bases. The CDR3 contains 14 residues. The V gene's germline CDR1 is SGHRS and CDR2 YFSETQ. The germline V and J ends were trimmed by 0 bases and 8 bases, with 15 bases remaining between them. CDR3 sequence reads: CASSLASTSPQQYF. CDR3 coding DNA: TGCGCCAGCAGCTTGGCATCAACTAGCCCCCAGCAGTACTTC.

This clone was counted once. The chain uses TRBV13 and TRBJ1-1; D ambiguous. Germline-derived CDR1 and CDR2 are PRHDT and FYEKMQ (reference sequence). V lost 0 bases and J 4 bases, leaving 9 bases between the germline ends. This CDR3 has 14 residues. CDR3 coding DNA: TGTGCCAGCAGCTTAGGGCTGGTCTTCACTGAAGCTTTCTTT. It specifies CASSLGLVFTEAFF. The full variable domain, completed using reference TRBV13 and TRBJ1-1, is AAGVIQSPRHLIKEKRETATLKCYPIPRHDTVYWYQQGPGQDPQFLISFYEKMQSDKGSIPDRFSAQQFSDYHSELNMSSLELGDSALYFCASSLGLVFTEAFFGQGTRLTVV.

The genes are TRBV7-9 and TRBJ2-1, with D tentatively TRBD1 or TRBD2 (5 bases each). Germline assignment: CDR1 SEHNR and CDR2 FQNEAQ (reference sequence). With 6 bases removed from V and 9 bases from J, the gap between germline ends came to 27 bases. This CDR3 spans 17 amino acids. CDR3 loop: CASSMGGALGPWGEQFF. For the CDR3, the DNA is TGTGCCAGCAGTATGGGTGGAGCGCTGGGACCTTGGGGTGAGCAGTTCTTC. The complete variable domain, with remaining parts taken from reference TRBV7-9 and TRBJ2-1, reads DTGVSQNPRHKITKRGQNVTFRCDPISEHNRLYWYRQTLGQGPEFLTYFQNEAQLEKSRLLSDRFSAERPKGSFSTLEIQRTEQGDSAMYLCASSMGGALGPWGEQFFGPGTRLTVL.

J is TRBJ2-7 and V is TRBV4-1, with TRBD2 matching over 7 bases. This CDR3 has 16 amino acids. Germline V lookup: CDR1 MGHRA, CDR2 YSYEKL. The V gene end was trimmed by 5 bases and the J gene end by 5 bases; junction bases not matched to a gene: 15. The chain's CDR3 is CASSDTYSAGEDEQYF. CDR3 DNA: TGCGCCAGCAGCGACACCTACTCGGCGGGAGAGGACGAGCAGTACTTC.

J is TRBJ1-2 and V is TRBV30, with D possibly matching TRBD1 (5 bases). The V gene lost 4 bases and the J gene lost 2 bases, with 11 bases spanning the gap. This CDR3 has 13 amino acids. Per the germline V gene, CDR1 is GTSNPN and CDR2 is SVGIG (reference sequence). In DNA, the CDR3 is TGTGCCTGGATGCGTGGGGACAACTATGGCTACACCTTC. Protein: CAWMRGDNYGYTF.

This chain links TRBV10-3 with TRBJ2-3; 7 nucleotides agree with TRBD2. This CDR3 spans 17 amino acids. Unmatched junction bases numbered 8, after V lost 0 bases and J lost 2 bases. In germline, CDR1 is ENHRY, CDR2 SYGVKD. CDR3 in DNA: TGTGCCATCAGTGAGTCGATGCACAGCGGGGACACAGATACGCAGTATTTT. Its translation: CAISESMHSGDTDTQYF.

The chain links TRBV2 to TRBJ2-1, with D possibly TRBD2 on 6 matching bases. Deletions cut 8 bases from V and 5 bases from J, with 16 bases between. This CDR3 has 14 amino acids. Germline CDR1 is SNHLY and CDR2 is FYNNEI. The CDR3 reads CASLWDSADNEQFF. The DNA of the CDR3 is TGTGCCAGCCTTTGGGACTCTGCCGACAATGAGCAGTTCTTC. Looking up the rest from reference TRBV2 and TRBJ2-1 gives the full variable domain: EPEVTQTPSHQVTQMGQEVILRCVPISNHLYFYWYRQILGQKVEFLVSFYNNEISEKSEIFDDQFSVERPDGSNFTLKIRSTKLEDSAMYFCASLWDSADNEQFFGPGTRLTVL.

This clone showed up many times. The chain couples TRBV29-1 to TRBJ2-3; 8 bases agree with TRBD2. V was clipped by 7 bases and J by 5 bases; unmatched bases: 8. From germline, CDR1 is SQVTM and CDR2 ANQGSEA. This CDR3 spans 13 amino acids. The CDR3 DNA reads TGCAGCGGGGCCCGGGAGGGGGGAGATACGCAGTATTTT. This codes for CSGAREGGDTQYF.

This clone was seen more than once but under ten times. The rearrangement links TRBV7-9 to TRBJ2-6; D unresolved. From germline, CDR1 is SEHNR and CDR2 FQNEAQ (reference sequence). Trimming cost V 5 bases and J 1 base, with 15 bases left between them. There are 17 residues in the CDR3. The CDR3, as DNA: TGTGCCAGCAGCCCCTACGAACACGAGTCTGGGGCCAACGTCCTGACTTTC. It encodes CASSPYEHESGANVLTF.

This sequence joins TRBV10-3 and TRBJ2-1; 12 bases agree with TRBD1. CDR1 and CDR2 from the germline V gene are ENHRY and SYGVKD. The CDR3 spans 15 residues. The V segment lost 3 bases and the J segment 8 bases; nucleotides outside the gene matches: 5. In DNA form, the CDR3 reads TGTGCCATCAGTGATCCGGGACAGGGGGCGTATGAGCAGTTCTTC. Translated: CAISDPGQGAYEQFF.

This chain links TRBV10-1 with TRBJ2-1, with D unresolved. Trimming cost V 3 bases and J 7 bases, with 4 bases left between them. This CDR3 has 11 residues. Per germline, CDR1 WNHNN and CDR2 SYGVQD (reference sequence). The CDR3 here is CASSDANEQFF. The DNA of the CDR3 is TGCGCCAGCAGTGATGCTAATGAGCAGTTCTTC.

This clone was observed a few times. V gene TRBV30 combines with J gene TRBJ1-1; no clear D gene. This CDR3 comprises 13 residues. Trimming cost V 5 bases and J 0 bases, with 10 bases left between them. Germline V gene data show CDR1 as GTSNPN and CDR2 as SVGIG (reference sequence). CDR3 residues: CAWAATLNTEAFF. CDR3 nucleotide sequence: TGTGCCTGGGCTGCAACACTGAACACTGAAGCTTTCTTT. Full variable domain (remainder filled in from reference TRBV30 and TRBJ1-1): SQTIHQWPATLVQPVGSPLSLECTVEGTSNPNLYWYRQAAGRGLQLLFYSVGIGQISSEVPQNLSASRPQDRQFILSSKKLLLSDSGFYLCAWAATLNTEAFFGQGTRLTVV.

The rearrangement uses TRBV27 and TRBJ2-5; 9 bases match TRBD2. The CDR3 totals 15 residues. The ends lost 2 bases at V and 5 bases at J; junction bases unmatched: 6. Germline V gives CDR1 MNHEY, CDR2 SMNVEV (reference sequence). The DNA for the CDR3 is TGTGCCAGCAGTTTAGGCGGGAGGGCCTGGGAGACCCAGTACTTC. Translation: CASSLGGRAWETQYF.

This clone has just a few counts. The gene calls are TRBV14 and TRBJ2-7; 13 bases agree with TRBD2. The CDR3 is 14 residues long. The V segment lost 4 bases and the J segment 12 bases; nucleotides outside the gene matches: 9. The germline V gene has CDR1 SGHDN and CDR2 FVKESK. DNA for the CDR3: TGTGCCAGCAGCCCACTAGCGGGAGGGCCAAGGTGGTACTTC. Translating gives CASSPLAGGPRWYF.

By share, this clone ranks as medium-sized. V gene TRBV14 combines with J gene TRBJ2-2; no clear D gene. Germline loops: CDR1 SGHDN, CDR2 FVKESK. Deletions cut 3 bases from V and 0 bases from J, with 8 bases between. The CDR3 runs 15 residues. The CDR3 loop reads CASSQARSNTGELFF. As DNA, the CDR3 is TGTGCCAGCAGCCAGGCCAGGTCGAACACCGGGGAGCTGTTTTTT. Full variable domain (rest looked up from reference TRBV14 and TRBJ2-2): EAGVTQFPSHSVIEKGQTVTLRCDPISGHDNLYWYRRVMGKEIKFLLHFVKESKQDESGMPNNRFLAERTGGTYSTLKVQPAELEDSGVYFCASSQARSNTGELFFGEGSRLTVL.

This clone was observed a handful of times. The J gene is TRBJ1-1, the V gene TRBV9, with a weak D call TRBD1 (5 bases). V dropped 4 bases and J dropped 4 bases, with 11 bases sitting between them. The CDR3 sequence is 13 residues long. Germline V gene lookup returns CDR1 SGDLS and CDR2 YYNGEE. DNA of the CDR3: TGTGCCAGCAGCCTTAAGAGGGGCACTGAAGCTTTCTTT. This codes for CASSLKRGTEAFF.

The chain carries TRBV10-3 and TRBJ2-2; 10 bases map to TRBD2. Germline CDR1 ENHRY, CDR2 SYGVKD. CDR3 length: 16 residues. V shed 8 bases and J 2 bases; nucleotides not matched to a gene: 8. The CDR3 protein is CAIPRASGSNTGELFF. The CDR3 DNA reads TGTGCCATCCCTCGAGCTAGCGGGAGTAACACCGGGGAGCTGTTTTTT.

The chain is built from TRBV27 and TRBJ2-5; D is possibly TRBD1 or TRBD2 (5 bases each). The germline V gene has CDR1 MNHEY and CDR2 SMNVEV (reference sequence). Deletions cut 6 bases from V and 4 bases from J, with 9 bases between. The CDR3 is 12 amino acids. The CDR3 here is CASRGVGETQYF. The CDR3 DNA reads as TGTGCCAGCAGGGGGGTAGGAGAGACCCAGTACTTC.

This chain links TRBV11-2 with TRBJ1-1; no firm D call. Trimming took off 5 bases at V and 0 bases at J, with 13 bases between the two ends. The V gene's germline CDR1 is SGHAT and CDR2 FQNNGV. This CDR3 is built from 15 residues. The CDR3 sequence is CASSLGGGMNTEAFF. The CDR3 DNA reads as TGTGCCAGCAGCCTCGGCGGAGGGATGAACACTGAAGCTTTCTTT.

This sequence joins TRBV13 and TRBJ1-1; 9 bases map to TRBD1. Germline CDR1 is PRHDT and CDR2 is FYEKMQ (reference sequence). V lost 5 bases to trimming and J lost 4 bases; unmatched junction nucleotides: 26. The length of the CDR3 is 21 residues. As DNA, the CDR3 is TGTGCCAGCAGCCCCCCCTCCGGGACAGGGATCCCCTTCCGGTATGTCACTGAAGCTTTCTTT. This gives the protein CASSPPSGTGIPFRYVTEAFF.

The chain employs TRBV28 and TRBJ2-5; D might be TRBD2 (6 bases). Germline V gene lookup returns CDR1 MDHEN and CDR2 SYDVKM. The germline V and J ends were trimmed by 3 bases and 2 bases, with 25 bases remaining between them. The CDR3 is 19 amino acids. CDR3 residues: CASSFATSLISTPQETQYF. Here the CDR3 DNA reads TGTGCCAGCAGTTTCGCTACTAGCTTAATTTCCACGCCACAAGAGACCCAGTACTTC.

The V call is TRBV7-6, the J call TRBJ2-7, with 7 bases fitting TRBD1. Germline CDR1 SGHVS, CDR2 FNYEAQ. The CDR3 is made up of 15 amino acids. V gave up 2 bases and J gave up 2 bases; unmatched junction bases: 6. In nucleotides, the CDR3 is TGTGCCAGCAGCTTACTAGGACAGGTTCCCTACGAGCAGTACTTC. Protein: CASSLLGQVPYEQYF.

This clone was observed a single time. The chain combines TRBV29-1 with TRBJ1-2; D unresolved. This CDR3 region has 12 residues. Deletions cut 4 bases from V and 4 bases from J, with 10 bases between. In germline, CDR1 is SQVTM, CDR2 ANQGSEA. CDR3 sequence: CSVAGLFYGYTF. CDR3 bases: TGCAGCGTTGCCGGACTCTTCTATGGCTACACCTTC.

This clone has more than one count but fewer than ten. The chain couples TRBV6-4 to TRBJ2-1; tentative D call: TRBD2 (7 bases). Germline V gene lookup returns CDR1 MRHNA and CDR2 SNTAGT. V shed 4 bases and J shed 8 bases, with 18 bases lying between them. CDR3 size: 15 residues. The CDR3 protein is CASSAALGGDDEQFF. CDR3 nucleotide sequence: TGTGCCAGCAGTGCCGCGTTAGGGGGGGACGATGAGCAGTTCTTC.

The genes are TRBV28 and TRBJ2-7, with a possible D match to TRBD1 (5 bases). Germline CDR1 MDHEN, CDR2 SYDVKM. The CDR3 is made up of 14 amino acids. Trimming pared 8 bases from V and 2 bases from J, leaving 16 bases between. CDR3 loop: CASLSPGLAYEQYF. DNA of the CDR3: TGTGCCAGCCTCAGTCCAGGGTTGGCCTACGAGCAGTACTTC.